This T cell receptor (beta chain) was recorded in a study of blood T cell repertoires in COVID-19. This clone was counted ten times or more. Germline values: CDR1 LNHDA, CDR2 SQIVND (reference sequence). V was cut by 8 bases and J by 2 bases, with 7 bases left in between. CDR3 size: 12 residues. Produced via immunoSEQ multiplex PCR; TCRdb's table is partial and in-frame only. In the table there are about 77,000 clones, 75% to 90% of which are singletons. The chain recombines TRBV19 with TRBJ1-5; D not certain. The clonotype was recovered from a woman in her 70s with acute or convalescent COVID-19. The sequencing sample was made of peripheral blood. This CDR3 is CASAPGNQPQHF. The CDR3 nucleotides read TGTGCCAGTGCGCCGGGCAATCAGCCCCAGCATTTT.